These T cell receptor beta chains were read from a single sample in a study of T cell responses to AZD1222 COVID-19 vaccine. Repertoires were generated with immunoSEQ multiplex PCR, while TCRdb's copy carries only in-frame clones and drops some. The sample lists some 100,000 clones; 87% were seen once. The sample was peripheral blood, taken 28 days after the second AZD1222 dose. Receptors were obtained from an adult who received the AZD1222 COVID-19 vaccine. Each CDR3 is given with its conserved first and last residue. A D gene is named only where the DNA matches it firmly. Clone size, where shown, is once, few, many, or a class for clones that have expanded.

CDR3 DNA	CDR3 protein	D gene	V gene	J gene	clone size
TGTGCCAGCAGTGACCGGGGGACTAATGAAAAACTGTTTTTT	CASSDRGTNEKLFF	.	TRBV25-1	TRBJ1-4	.
TGTGCCAGCGGTGGAAACACCATATATTTT	CASGGNTIYF	.	TRBV28	TRBJ1-3	few
TGTGCCAGCGGAGGGGCGATGAATTCACCCCTCCACTTT	CASGGAMNSPLHF	.	TRBV5-6	TRBJ1-6	.
TGTGCCAGCAGCCCGACCCGGTCGCCCACAGATACGCAGTATTTT	CASSPTRSPTDTQYF	.	TRBV6-5	TRBJ2-3	.
TGTGCCAGCAGCGCCGGGACTAGCGGGAGGGGGGAAGAGACCCAGTACTTC	CASSAGTSGRGEETQYF	TRBD2	TRBV7-9	TRBJ2-5	.
TGTGCCAGCTGCGACGCGGGGGGTTTAGGAGAGACCCAGTACTTC	CASCDAGGLGETQYF	TRBD2	TRBV7-9	TRBJ2-5	.
TGTGCCAGCAGCCCCGCAGGGAGAGTAGGTTTCTTC	CASSPAGRVGFF	.	TRBV12-3/TRBV12-4	TRBJ2-1	.
TGCGCCAGCAGCTTGTTATTTGGGGACGAGCAGTACTTC	CASSLLFGDEQYF	.	TRBV5-1	TRBJ2-7	.
TGTGCCAGCAGTTTGTCCAGCGGGAGTTGGAATGAGCAGTTCTTC	CASSLSSGSWNEQFF	TRBD2	TRBV27	TRBJ2-1	medium-sized
TGTGCCAGCAGCCAAGCGGCAGGGGGGTACGAGCAGTACTTC	CASSQAAGGYEQYF	.	TRBV3-1/TRBV3-2	TRBJ2-7	.
TGCAGCGTTGATGGAGGAGGCGAGCAGTACTTC	CSVDGGGEQYF	.	TRBV29-1	TRBJ2-7	.
TGTGCCAGCAGCCAAGGGATTGACAGGCCAAGGTACTTC	CASSQGIDRPRYF	.	TRBV14	TRBJ2-4	.
TGCGCCAGCAGCCAGACTAGCGGGTGGGGCACCGGGGAGCTGTTTTTT	CASSQTSGWGTGELFF	TRBD2	TRBV4-3	TRBJ2-2	.
TGTGCCAGCACCTCGAGCCCCGACTTGCCCCTCTACGAGCAGTACTTC	CASTSSPDLPLYEQYF	.	TRBV5-5	TRBJ2-7	.
TGCGCCAGCAGGCAGTGGCTCGACATGAACACTGAAGCTTTCTTT	CASRQWLDMNTEAFF	.	TRBV5-1	TRBJ1-1	.
TGTGCCAGCAGTTTCCGGGGGCAAGGTGGCTACACCTTC	CASSFRGQGGYTF	.	TRBV12-3/TRBV12-4	TRBJ1-2	.
TGTGCCAGCAGCTTGGGCGTTGACCAGGGCTGGGGCAATCAGCCCCAGCATTTT	CASSLGVDQGWGNQPQHF	.	TRBV5-5	TRBJ1-5	.
TGTGCCAGCAGCCAAGGCTATCTCGACCGAGAGCAGTACTTC	CASSQGYLDREQYF	.	TRBV3-1/TRBV3-2	TRBJ2-7	.
TGTGCCAGCAGCTTGGGACAGATAAACACCGGGGAGCTGTTTTTT	CASSLGQINTGELFF	.	TRBV5-6	TRBJ2-2	.
TGCAGCGTTGGGGCCCAAGGAGAGACCCAGTACTTC	CSVGAQGETQYF	.	TRBV29-1	TRBJ2-5	.
TGTGCCAGCAGCCCCTACCGGGGAGGGAATTCACCCCTCCACTTT	CASSPYRGGNSPLHF	.	TRBV14	TRBJ1-6	.
TGTGCCAGCAGTTACAGGGGGGCTGATGAAGCTTTCTTT	CASSYRGADEAFF	.	TRBV6-5	TRBJ1-1	.
TGTGCCAGCAGCGTAGAGGGCAGGGCAATTAACTATGGCTACACCTTC	CASSVEGRAINYGYTF	.	TRBV9	TRBJ1-2	.
TGTGCCAGCACCCCAGGTTTGGGTAACTATGGCTACACCTTC	CASTPGLGNYGYTF	.	TRBV7-8	TRBJ1-2	few
TGTGCCAGCAGTGAAGGGTCAAAAGAGACCCAGTACTTC	CASSEGSKETQYF	.	TRBV6-1	TRBJ2-5	.
TGTGCCAGCAGCCTAGGCTCCGGGGAGCGGTACTTC	CASSLGSGERYF	.	TRBV3-1/TRBV3-2	TRBJ2-7	.